This record covers a single T cell receptor (beta chain). The entry originates in a study of shared T cell receptors in the human thymus. Measured with immunoSEQ multiplex PCR; TCRdb has only the in-frame clones, and not every one. The data show hundreds of thousands of clones, around 89% seen once. CDR1 is SGHAT and CDR2 is FQNNGV in the germline V gene. This CDR3 spans 18 amino acids. J gave up 0 bases and V 5 bases, and 7 bases lay outside the gene matches. The same specimen was also included in a second study, on human thymus T cells. That paper adds: Congenital heart defects were the reason for the corrective surgery that the donors, healthy Finnish infants, were having. Surgeons resected thymus tissue during corrective heart surgery. Thymic as well as blood repertoires seemed to favor certain V and J genes unevenly. As related research reported, thymic repertoires overlapped highly among unrelated individuals.

The sequenced sample was thymocytes. The V call is TRBV11-2, the J call TRBJ2-6; 10 bases are shared with TRBD2. The TCR sequence derives from a boy under two years old with a congenital heart defect. The CDR3 nucleotides are TGTGCCAGCAGCGAGATTAGCGGGAGGCTCTCTGGGGCCAACGTCCTGACTTTC. It specifies CASSEISGRLSGANVLTF.